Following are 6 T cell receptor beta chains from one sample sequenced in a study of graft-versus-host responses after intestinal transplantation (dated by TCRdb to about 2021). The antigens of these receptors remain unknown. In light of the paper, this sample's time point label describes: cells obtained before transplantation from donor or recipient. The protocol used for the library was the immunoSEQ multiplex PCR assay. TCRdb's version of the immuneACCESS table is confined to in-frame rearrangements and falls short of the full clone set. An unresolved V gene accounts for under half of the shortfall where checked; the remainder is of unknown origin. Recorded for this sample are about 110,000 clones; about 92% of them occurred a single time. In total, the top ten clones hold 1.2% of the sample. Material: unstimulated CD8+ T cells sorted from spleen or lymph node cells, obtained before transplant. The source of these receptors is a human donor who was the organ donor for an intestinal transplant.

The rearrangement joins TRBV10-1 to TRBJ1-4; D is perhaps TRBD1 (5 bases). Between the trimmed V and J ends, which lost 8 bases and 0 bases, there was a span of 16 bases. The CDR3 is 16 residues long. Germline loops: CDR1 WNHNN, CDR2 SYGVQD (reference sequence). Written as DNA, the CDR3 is TGCGCCAGCGAAGGGGACCGGGGGTCAACTAATGAAAAACTGTTTTTT. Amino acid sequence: CASEGDRGSTNEKLFF.

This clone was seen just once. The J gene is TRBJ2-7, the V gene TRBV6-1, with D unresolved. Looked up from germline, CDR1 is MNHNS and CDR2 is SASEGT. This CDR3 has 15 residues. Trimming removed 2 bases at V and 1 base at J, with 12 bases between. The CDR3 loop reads CASSELKAASYEQYF. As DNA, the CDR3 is TGTGCCAGCAGTGAATTGAAGGCGGCTTCCTACGAGCAGTACTTC.

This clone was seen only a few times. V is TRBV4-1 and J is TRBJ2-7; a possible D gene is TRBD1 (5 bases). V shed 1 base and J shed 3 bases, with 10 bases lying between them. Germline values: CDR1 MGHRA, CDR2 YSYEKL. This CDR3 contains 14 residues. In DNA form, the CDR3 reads TGCGCCAGCAGCCAAGTCCTGCAGGGCTACGAGCAGTACTTC. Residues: CASSQVLQGYEQYF.

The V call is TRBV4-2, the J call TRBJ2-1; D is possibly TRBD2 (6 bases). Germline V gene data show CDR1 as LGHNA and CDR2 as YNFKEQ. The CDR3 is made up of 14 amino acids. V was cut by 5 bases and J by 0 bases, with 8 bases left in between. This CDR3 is CASSYGSSYNEQFF. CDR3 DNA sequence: TGTGCCAGCAGCTACGGGAGCTCCTACAATGAGCAGTTCTTC.

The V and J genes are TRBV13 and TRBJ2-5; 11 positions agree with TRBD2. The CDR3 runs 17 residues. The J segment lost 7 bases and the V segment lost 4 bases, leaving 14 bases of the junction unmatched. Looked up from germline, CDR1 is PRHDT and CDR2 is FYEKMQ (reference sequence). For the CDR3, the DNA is TGTGCCAGCAGCTCGAGACTAGCGGGGATGGCAAGAGGGACCCAGTACTTC. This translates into CASSSRLAGMARGTQYF.

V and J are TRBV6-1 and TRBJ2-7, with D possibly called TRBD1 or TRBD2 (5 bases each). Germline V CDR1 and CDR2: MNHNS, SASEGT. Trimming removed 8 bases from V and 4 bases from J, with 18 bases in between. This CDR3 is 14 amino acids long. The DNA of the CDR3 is TGTGCCAGCCGAAACCCGGGACCCCAATACGAGCAGTACTTC. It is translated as CASRNPGPQYEQYF.